The entry below describes one TCR beta chain. The data are from a study of blood T cell repertoires in COVID-19. Recovered participants had two consecutive negative NP/OP PCR tests, healthcare professional clearance, or symptom resolution. Clones were read by immunoSEQ multiplex PCR, and TCRdb kept only the in-frame ones, dropping some. The sample has a few hundred thousand clones, around 89% seen once. CDR1 and CDR2 from the germline V gene are SGHVS and FQNEAQ. The CDR3 consists of 15 residues. The V segment lost 5 bases and the J segment 6 bases; nucleotides outside the gene matches: 8. Sequencing was carried out using PBMCs or T cells enriched from blood (not recorded which). The rearrangement uses TRBV7-8 and TRBJ2-1, with 9 bases that match TRBD2. This clonotype originated in a man aged 18 to 30 who had recovered from COVID-19. Here the CDR3 reads CASSLSGGTLNEQFF. CDR3 coding DNA: TGTGCCAGCAGCCTAAGCGGGGGGACACTCAATGAGCAGTTCTTC. Full variable domain (remainder filled in from reference TRBV7-8 and TRBJ2-1): GAGVSQSPRYKVAKRGQDVALRCDPISGHVSLFWYQQALGQGPEFLTYFQNEAQLDKSGLPSDRFFAERPEGSVSTLKIQRTQQEDSAVYLCASSLSGGTLNEQFFGPGTRLTVL.